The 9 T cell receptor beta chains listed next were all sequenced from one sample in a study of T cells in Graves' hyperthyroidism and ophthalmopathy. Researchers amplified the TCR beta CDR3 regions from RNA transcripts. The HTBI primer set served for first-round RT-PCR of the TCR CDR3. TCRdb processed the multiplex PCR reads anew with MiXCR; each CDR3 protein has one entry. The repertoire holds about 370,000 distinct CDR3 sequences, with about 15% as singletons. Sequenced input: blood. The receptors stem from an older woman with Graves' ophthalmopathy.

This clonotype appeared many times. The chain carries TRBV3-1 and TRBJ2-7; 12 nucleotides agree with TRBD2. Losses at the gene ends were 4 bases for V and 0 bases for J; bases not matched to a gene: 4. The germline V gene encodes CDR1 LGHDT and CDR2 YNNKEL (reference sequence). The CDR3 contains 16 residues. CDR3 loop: CASSLGLAGNSYEQYF. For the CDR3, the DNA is TGTGCCAGCAGCCTAGGACTAGCGGGGAACTCCTACGAGCAGTACTTC.

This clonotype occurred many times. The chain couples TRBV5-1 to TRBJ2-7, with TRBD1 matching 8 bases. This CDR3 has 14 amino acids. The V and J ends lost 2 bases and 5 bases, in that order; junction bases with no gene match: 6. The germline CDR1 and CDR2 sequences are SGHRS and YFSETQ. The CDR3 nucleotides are TGCGCCAGCAGCTTCCAGGGGGCGCACGACGAGCAGTACTTC. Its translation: CASSFQGAHDEQYF.

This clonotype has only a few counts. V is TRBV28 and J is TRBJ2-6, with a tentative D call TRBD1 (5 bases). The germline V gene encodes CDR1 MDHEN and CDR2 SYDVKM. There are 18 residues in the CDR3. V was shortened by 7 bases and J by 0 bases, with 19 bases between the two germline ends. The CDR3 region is CASTPLGRTISGANVLTF. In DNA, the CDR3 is TGTGCCAGCACCCCACTGGGGCGGACCATCTCTGGGGCCAACGTCCTGACTTTC.

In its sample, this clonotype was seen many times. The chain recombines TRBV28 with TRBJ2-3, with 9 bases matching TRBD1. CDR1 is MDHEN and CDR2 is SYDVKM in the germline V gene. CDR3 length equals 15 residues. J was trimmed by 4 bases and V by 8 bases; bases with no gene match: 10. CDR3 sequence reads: CASQTGGQGADTQYF. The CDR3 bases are TGTGCCAGCCAGACGGGGGGACAGGGAGCAGATACGCAGTATTTT.

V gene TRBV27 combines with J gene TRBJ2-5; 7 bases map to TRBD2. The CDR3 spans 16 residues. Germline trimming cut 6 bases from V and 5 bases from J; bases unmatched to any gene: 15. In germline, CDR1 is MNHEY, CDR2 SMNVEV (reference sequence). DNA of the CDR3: TGTGCCAGCAGGTTTCCGACTAGCTGGAGGGCGGAGACCCAGTACTTC. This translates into CASRFPTSWRAETQYF.

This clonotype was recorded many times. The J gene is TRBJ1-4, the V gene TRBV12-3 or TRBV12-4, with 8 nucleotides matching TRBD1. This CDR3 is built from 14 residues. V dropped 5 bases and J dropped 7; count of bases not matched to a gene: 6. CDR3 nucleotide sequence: TGTGCCAGCAGTCTGACAGGGGCCCGTGAAAAACTGTTTTTT. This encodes CASSLTGAREKLFF.

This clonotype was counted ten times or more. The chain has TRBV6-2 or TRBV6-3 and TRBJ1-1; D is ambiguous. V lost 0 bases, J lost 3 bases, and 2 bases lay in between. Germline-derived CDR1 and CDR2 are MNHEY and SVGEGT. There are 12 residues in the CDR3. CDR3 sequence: CASSYSYTEAFF. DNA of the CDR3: TGTGCCAGCAGTTACTCTTACACTGAAGCTTTCTTT.

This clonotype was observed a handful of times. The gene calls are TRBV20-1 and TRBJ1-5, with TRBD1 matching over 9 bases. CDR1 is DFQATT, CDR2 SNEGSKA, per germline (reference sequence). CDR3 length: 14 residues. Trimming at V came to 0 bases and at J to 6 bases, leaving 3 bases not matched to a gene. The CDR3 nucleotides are TGCAGTGCTAGAGAGGGACAGGGAGGTCAGCCCCAGCATTTT. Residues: CSAREGQGGQPQHF.

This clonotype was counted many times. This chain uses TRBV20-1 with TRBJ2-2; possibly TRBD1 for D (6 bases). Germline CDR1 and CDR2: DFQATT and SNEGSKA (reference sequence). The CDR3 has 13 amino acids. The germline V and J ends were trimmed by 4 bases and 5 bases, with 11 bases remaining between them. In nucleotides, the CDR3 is TGCAGTGCTATCGGGACAAGTACCGGGGAGCTGTTTTTT. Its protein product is CSAIGTSTGELFF.